This T cell receptor (beta chain) was captured by sequencing in a study of blood T cell repertoires in COVID-19. Study context: From the United States, Italy and Spain came samples of acute and convalescent COVID-19. PBMCs, B-cell-depleted T cells, or T cells provided the cDNA or gDNA that made up the material.

V gave up 5 bases and J gave up 9 bases; unmatched junction bases: 14. This CDR3 contains 18 residues. Per the germline V gene, CDR1 is PRHDT and CDR2 is FYEKMQ (reference sequence). Study processing details: By means of reference gene primer amplification, nucleated cell counts were estimated. Method: immunoSEQ multiplex PCR; TCRdb's copy keeps in-frame clones and lacks some. V, J and clone size reflect that table, while D and trimming were determined from the DNA. The sample records 210,000 or so clones, 75% to 90% being singletons. The V and J genes are TRBV13 and TRBJ2-1, with TRBD2 matching over 15 bases. The TCR comes from a woman aged 40 to 50 with acute or convalescent COVID-19. The specimen sequenced was peripheral blood. CDR3 DNA sequence: TGTGCCAGCAGCCCGGGACTAGCGGGGGGTCGAGGGTATGGTGAGCAGTTCTTC. The encoded protein is CASSPGLAGGRGYGEQFF.